Listed below are T cell receptor beta chains from one sample, sequenced in a study of cytomegalovirus exposure and HLA in healthy donors. Only in-frame clones appear in the TCRdb table, and some are missing; sequencing was by immunoSEQ multiplex PCR. The sample gives some 97,000 clones, approximately 82% of which show up once; 1.2% is in the top ten. The sample taken for sequencing was PBMCs. The receptor set was obtained from a woman younger than 35 in good health and CMV-seronegative. Both conserved end residues are part of each CDR3. D genes are given only for firm matches. Only part of the rows carry a size: once, few, many, or a class if the clone is expanded.

J,V,D,size,DNA,CDR3
TRBJ1-1,TRBV20-1,NA,NA,TGCAGTGCTAGACTACCGATTGAAGCTTTCTTT,CSARLPIEAFF
TRBJ1-4,TRBV5-1,NA,NA,TGCGCCAGCAGAGAGAGGGCAGCTAATGAAAAACTGTTTTTT,CASRERAANEKLFF
TRBJ1-5,TRBV28,NA,NA,TGTGCCAGCAGTTTAGCAGGGCAGGAGAAGCCCCAGCATTTT,CASSLAGQEKPQHF
TRBJ2-3,TRBV7-2,NA,NA,TGTGCCAGCAGCCGGGCGGGAAATACGCAGTATTTT,CASSRAGNTQYF
TRBJ2-1,TRBV7-9,NA,NA,TGTGCCAGCAGCCCTAACGATCTAGTCTTC,CASSPNDLVF
TRBJ2-5,TRBV11-2,NA,NA,TGTGCCAGCAGCGTCAATCGGGAGTCAGAAGAGACCCAGTACTTC,CASSVNRESEETQYF
TRBJ1-1,TRBV7-9,NA,NA,TGTGCCAGCAGCCAACTCGATATTGAAGCTTTCTTT,CASSQLDIEAFF
TRBJ2-7,TRBV5-6,TRBD1,NA,TGTGCCAGCAGCCCGGGACAGGGCTCCTACGAGCAGTACTTC,CASSPGQGSYEQYF
TRBJ2-7,TRBV28,NA,NA,TGTGCCAGCAGTTGGACAGACTACGAGCAGTACTTC,CASSWTDYEQYF
TRBJ2-1,TRBV11-2,NA,NA,TGTGCCAGCAGCTTAGAACCCGGACTTGAGCAGTTCTTC,CASSLEPGLEQFF
TRBJ1-2,TRBV4-3,TRBD1,few,TGCGCCAGCAGCCAAGTTTTAGGGGGCTCGGATGGCTACACCTTC,CASSQVLGGSDGYTF
TRBJ2-2,TRBV7-9,NA,NA,TGTGCCAGCAGCTTAAGGCAGGCGAACACCGGGGAGCTGTTTTTT,CASSLRQANTGELFF
TRBJ2-3,TRBV15,TRBD2,NA,TGTGCCACCAGCAGAGCTTTAGCGGGAGGGCCGAAAGATACGCAGTATTTT,CATSRALAGGPKDTQYF
TRBJ1-2,TRBV28,TRBD1,NA,TGTGCCAGCTGGGGTGGACAGGAGACCTATGGCTACACCTTC,CASWGGQETYGYTF
TRBJ2-7,TRBV9,TRBD2,NA,TGTGCCAGCAGCCACGGACTAGCGGGGTACGGGCAGTACTTC,CASSHGLAGYGQYF
TRBJ2-1,TRBV5-1,TRBD1,few,TGCGCCAGCAGCTTACTCACAGGGGACGATGAGCAGTTCTTC,CASSLLTGDDEQFF
TRBJ2-7,TRBV6-1,TRBD2,NA,TGTGCCAGCAGGGGGACTAGCGGGGGGGCATACGAGCAGTACTTC,CASRGTSGGAYEQYF
TRBJ1-5,TRBV7-2,TRBD1,NA,TGTGCCAGCAGCTCCCGGGACAGGAACCATCAGCCCCAGCATTTT,CASSSRDRNHQPQHF
TRBJ2-7,TRBV16,TRBD1,NA,TGTGCCAGCAGCCAATTTAAGGACAGGGCCCACGAGCAGTACTTC,CASSQFKDRAHEQYF
TRBJ2-7,TRBV7-3,TRBD1,NA,TGTGCCAGCAGTCTTGGACAGGGGGAAGGCGAGCAGTACTTC,CASSLGQGEGEQYF
TRBJ2-7,TRBV5-5,NA,NA,TGTGCCAGCAGCCAGTGGACGGGCACAGGCGAGCAGTACTTC,CASSQWTGTGEQYF
TRBJ1-1,TRBV5-5,NA,NA,TGTGCCAGCAGCGCCAGGGGAAAGAACACTGAAGCTTTCTTT,CASSARGKNTEAFF